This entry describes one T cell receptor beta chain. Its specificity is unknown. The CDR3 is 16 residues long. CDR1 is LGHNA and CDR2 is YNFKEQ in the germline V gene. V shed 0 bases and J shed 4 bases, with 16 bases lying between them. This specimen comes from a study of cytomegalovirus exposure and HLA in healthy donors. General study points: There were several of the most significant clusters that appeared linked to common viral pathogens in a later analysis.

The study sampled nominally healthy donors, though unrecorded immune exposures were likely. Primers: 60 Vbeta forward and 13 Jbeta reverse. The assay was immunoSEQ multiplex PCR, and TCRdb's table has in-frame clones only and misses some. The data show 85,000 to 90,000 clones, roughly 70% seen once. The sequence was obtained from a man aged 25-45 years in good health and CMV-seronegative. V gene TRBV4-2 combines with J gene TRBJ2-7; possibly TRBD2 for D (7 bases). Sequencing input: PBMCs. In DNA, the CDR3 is TGTGCCAGCAGCCAAGAAATGTGGGGGGGCGGGTACGAGCAGTACTTC. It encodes CASSQEMWGGGYEQYF.